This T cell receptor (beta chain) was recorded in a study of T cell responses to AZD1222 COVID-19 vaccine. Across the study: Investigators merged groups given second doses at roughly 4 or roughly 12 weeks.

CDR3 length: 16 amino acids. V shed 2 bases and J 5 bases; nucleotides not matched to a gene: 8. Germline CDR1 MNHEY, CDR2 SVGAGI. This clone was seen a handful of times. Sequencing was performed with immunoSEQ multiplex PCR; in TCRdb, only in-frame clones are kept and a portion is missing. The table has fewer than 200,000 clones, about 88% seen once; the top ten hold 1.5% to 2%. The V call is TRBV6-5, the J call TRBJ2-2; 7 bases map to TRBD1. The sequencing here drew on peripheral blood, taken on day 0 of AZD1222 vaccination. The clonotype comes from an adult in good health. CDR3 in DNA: TGTGCCAGCAGTTACGAGCCGACAGGGAGAACCGGGGAGCTGTTTTTT. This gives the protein CASSYEPTGRTGELFF.